This T cell receptor (beta chain) was captured in a study of blood T cell repertoires in COVID-19. Whole-study context: The United States, Italy and Spain provided the acute and convalescent COVID-19 samples. T cells, B-cell-depleted T cells, or PBMCs provided the cDNA or gDNA that served as material.

As handled by the study authors: Estimated nucleated cell counts came from reference gene primer amplification. Profiled with immunoSEQ multiplex PCR; TCRdb holds only in-frame clones, not every one. That table furnishes V, J and clone size, whereas the DNA furnished D and trimming. The sample lists roughly 180,000 clones; about 91% were seen once. CDR3 size: 14 residues. Trimming took 10 bases from V and 0 from J, leaving 15 bases between them. CDR1 and CDR2 (germline): SNHLY, FYNNEI. The chain has TRBV2 and TRBJ2-5, with D unresolved. The sequencing sample was made of peripheral blood. This clonotype originated in a woman aged 25 to 39 with acute or convalescent COVID-19. The CDR3 region has the DNA TGTGCCACCTCCGAAGAGACATACCAAGAGACCCAGTACTTC. Translation gives CATSEETYQETQYF.